This TCR beta chain was identified during a study of identical twins. Study conclusions and caveats: Abundant beta clonotypes from cord blood had fewer insertions, unlike memory repertoires, which showed none.

CDR3 length equals 15 residues. Per the germline V gene, CDR1 is SNHLY and CDR2 is FYNNEI. Trimming cost V 5 bases and J 6 bases, with 16 bases left between them. Worth noting for this clonotype: Its antigen is still unknown.

TCRdb re-called the 5' RACE reads with MiXCR, one entry per CDR3 protein. This table has 450,000 to 500,000 distinct CDR3 sequences, around an eighth appearing once. These data were also filed under a second study, of yellow fever vaccine responses in identical twins.

The J gene is TRBJ2-2, the V gene TRBV2, with a tentative D call TRBD1 (5 bases). Sequencing was done on a sample of CD4+ T cells sorted from blood. The clonotype comes from a woman under 30 in good health. CDR3 DNA: TGTGCCAGCAGTTTTGCGGAAGGACATTCCGGGGAGCTGTTTTTT. The encoded protein is CASSFAEGHSGELFF.